This T cell receptor beta chain appears in the sequencing data of a study of technical replicates of blood from a handful of donors. The assay was immunoSEQ multiplex PCR, and TCRdb's table has in-frame clones only and misses some. The profile shows around 70,000 clones, approximately 96% of them singletons. CDR3 size: 15 residues. CDR1 is SNHLY, CDR2 FYNNEI, per germline. Trimming removed 4 bases at V and 4 bases at J, with 16 bases between. Sequences were obtained from T cells isolated from PBMCs. The TCR was taken from a human donor in good health. The J gene is TRBJ1-1, the V gene TRBV2; a weak D match, TRBD1 (6 bases). The DNA for the CDR3 is TGTGCCAGCAGTGGGCAGGGGCCCCGGGTCACTGAAGCTTTCTTT. Translation: CASSGQGPRVTEAFF.